What follows are 16 T cell receptor beta chains derived from one specimen sequenced in a study of Ad26.COV2.S vaccination and SARS-CoV-2 variants. Method: immunoSEQ multiplex PCR; TCRdb's copy keeps in-frame clones and lacks some. The sample shows 300,000 to 450,000 clones, about 91% of them seen only once. This sample comprised peripheral blood, obtained after recovery from COVID-19. These receptors were collected from a human donor who had recovered from COVID-19.

The chain links TRBV5-8 to TRBJ1-1; TRBD1 matches at 8 bases. Trimming cost V 6 bases and J 2 bases; bases outside gene matches: 3. CDR3 length: 13 amino acids. Germline loops: CDR1 SGHTS, CDR2 YDEGEE. CDR3: CASNGQGNTEAFF. CDR3 in DNA: TGTGCCAGCAACGGACAGGGCAACACTGAAGCTTTCTTT.

J is TRBJ2-4 and V is TRBV7-8, with D possibly matching TRBD1 (5 bases). In germline, CDR1 is SGHVS, CDR2 FQNEAQ. The CDR3 extends over 15 amino acids. The V end was cut by 4 bases, the J end by 2 bases, with 12 bases between. The CDR3 DNA reads as TGTGCCAGCAGCTCGGGCCGACAGCCCAAAAACATTCAGTACTTC. This translates into CASSSGRQPKNIQYF.

The rearrangement uses TRBV15 and TRBJ2-5; maybe TRBD1 (7 bases). Per the germline V gene, CDR1 is LNHNV and CDR2 is YYDKDF (reference sequence). V gave up 6 bases and J gave up 1 base, with 15 bases separating them. The CDR3 length is 15 residues. CDR3 in amino acids: CATRPNRGGQETQYF. CDR3 bases: TGTGCCACCAGACCTAACAGGGGAGGCCAAGAGACCCAGTACTTC.

This chain connects TRBV19 to TRBJ1-1, with D unclear. The CDR3 covers 16 residues. Germline CDR1 LNHDA, CDR2 SQIVND (reference sequence). V was trimmed by 0 bases and J by 0 bases, leaving 11 bases between them. CDR3 amino acids: CASSIDYEKLNTEAFF. The CDR3 region has the DNA TGTGCCAGTAGTATAGATTACGAGAAATTGAACACTGAAGCTTTCTTT.

The chain couples TRBV7-9 to TRBJ1-2; a possible D gene is TRBD1 (5 bases). The V end was cut by 1 base, the J end by 4 bases, with 10 bases between. Germline CDR1 is SEHNR and CDR2 is FQNEAQ (reference sequence). The CDR3 runs 14 residues. CDR3 nucleotides: TGTGCCAGCAGCTTAGGACAGCCGGCCTATGGCTACACCTTC. Its translation: CASSLGQPAYGYTF.

The chain recombines TRBV2 with TRBJ2-2; 12 bases agree with TRBD1. J was trimmed by 4 bases and V by 3 bases; bases with no gene match: 3. Germline V gene data show CDR1 as SNHLY and CDR2 as FYNNEI. The CDR3 covers 16 residues. Written as DNA, the CDR3 is TGTGCCAGCAGTGAGGGGACAGGGGGCCCCACCGGGGAGCTGTTTTTT. This gives the protein CASSEGTGGPTGELFF. Filled out from reference TRBV2 and TRBJ2-2, the complete variable domain reads EPEVTQTPSHQVTQMGQEVILRCVPISNHLYFYWYRQILGQKVEFLVSFYNNEISEKSEIFDDQFSVERPDGSNFTLKIRSTKLEDSAMYFCASSEGTGGPTGELFFGEGSRLTVL.

Here the CDR3 reads CASSLGSGGTGELFF. As DNA, the CDR3 is TGTGCCAGCAGCTTAGGATCAGGGGGCACCGGGGAGCTGTTTTTT. The chain couples TRBV7-8 to TRBJ2-2; 7 bases map to TRBD1. The CDR3 runs to 15 residues. Germline V CDR1 and CDR2: SGHVS, FQNEAQ. Trimming took 1 base from V and 4 from J; bases not matched to a gene: 3.

The chain employs TRBV4-1 and TRBJ1-6; 7 bases match TRBD1. Trimming cost V 4 bases and J 7 bases; bases outside gene matches: 10. Germline CDR1 MGHRA, CDR2 YSYEKL. This CDR3 comprises 16 residues. CDR3 coding DNA: TGCGCCAGCAGCCGCGTAGGGGGCAATAGAAATTCACCCCTCCACTTT. Protein: CASSRVGGNRNSPLHF.

The chain couples TRBV13 to TRBJ2-1; 8 bases align to TRBD1. The germline CDR1 and CDR2 sequences are PRHDT and FYEKMQ (reference sequence). CDR3 length: 15 residues. V dropped 2 bases and J dropped 5; count of bases not matched to a gene: 5. The CDR3 DNA is TGTGCCAGCAGCTTAACCGGGACAGGTGACAATGAGCAGTTCTTC. Translated, it gives CASSLTGTGDNEQFF.

V gene TRBV20-1 combines with J gene TRBJ2-5; D is perhaps TRBD1 (7 bases). Germline CDR1 reads DFQATT; CDR2 reads SNEGSKA (reference sequence). This CDR3 region has 15 residues. V lost 3 bases, J lost 1 base, and 15 bases lay in between. The chain's CDR3 is CSASLQGGIQETQYF. In DNA form, the CDR3 reads TGCAGTGCTAGTTTGCAGGGGGGAATCCAAGAGACCCAGTACTTC.

The chain recombines TRBV29-1 with TRBJ1-1, with a tentative D call TRBD1 (5 bases). Per germline, CDR1 SQVTM and CDR2 ANQGSEA. Trimming pared 7 bases from V and 12 bases from J, leaving 18 bases between. CDR3 length: 11 amino acids. As DNA, the CDR3 is TGCAGCGGGGGAGGGGTTGGTGGAACTTTCTTT. Translating it yields CSGGGVGGTFF.

V and J are TRBV18 and TRBJ1-1; 9 bases are a match to TRBD1. The CDR3 is 15 residues long. V was pared by 2 bases and J by 0 bases, with 1 base of the junction left unmatched. The germline CDR1 and CDR2 sequences are KGHSH and LQKENI. This CDR3 is CASSPGDRVNTEAFF. The CDR3 nucleotides are TGTGCCAGCTCACCAGGGGACAGGGTGAACACTGAAGCTTTCTTT. Drawing the rest from reference TRBV18 and TRBJ1-1, the complete variable domain is NAGVMQNPRHLVRRRGQEARLRCSPMKGHSHVYWYRQLPEEGLKFMVYLQKENIIDESGMPKERFSAEFPKEGPSILRIQQVVRGDSAAYFCASSPGDRVNTEAFFGQGTRLTVV.

The chain combines TRBV7-9 with TRBJ1-1; D perhaps matches TRBD1 (6 bases). With 4 bases removed from V and 5 bases from J, the gap between germline ends came to 11 bases. The V gene's germline CDR1 is SEHNR and CDR2 FQNEAQ (reference sequence). The CDR3 extends over 13 amino acids. In nucleotides, the CDR3 is TGTGCCAGCAGCTCAAGAAGGGGGACTGAAGCTTTCTTT. Encoded protein: CASSSRRGTEAFF.

This rearrangement joins TRBV7-9 to TRBJ2-7; 9 bases fit TRBD2. Germline CDR1 and CDR2: SEHNR and FQNEAQ (reference sequence). CDR3 length equals 17 residues. V lost 3 bases and J lost 3; bases outside the gene matches: 12. The CDR3 nucleotides are TGTGCCAGCAGCTTGGGTGCTACCGGGACTAGCATCTACGAGCAGTACTTC. This gives the protein CASSLGATGTSIYEQYF.

The V call is TRBV3-1 (or the pseudogene TRBV3-2), the J call TRBJ1-1; no definite D call. Germline values: CDR1 LGHDT, CDR2 YNNKEL (reference sequence). This CDR3 has 11 amino acids. V lost 3 bases to trimming and J lost 7 bases, with 6 bases between them. CDR3 sequence reads: CASSHLFEAFF. The CDR3 DNA follows: TGTGCCAGCAGCCATCTTTTTGAAGCTTTCTTT.

This clone was observed a few times. DNA for the CDR3: TGTGCCAGCAGTCCAGGTCCCGGTGGTTCACCCCTCCACTTT. As protein: CASSPGPGGSPLHF. The chain carries TRBV27 and TRBJ1-6; D call uncertain. CDR3 size: 14 residues. Trimming left V 5 bases short and J 9 bases short, with 14 bases between. Germline V gives CDR1 MNHEY, CDR2 SMNVEV (reference sequence).